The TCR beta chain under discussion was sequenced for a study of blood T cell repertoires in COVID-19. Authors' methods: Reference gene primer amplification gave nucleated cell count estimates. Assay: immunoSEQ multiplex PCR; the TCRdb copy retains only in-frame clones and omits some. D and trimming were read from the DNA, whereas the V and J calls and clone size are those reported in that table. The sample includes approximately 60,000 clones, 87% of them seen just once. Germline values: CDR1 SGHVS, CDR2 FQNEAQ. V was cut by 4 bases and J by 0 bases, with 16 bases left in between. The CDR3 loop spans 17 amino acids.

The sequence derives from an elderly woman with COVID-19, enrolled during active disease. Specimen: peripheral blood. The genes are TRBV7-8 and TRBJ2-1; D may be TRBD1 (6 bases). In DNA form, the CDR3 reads TGTGCCAGCAGCTATCTGACACAGGGAAGCTCCTACAATGAGCAGTTCTTC. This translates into CASSYLTQGSSYNEQFF.